This note documents a single TCR beta chain sequence. The target antigen is unknown. The entry originates in a study of T-cell reconstitution after alpha-beta-depleted transplantation in children. Study results and caveats: Recipient T cells and thymic progenitors that survived gave rise to the high TCRbeta diversity observed at day 60 in some patients. Reports say that about two months after transplant, the alpha-beta T cells came out of several hundred graft clones that had expanded. Diversity and T-cell counts at one year after transplant derived mostly from new T cells.

CDR1 is KGHDR, CDR2 SFDVKD, per germline. The CDR3 runs 15 residues. Trimming shortened V by 0 bases and J by 2 bases, and 7 bases separated the two germline ends. Unique molecular identifiers were incorporated during preparation of the TCRbeta library. TCRdb reanalysed the PCR reads using MiXCR and keeps one entry per CDR3 protein. This sample has about 980,000 distinct CDR3 sequences; under 30% occur once, and the top ten carry approximately 30%. This TCR derives from a boy under two years old who had a stem cell transplant for SCID, so the T cells may come from the graft donor. The starting material was PBMCs, mostly from graft donor cells, obtained 360 days after TCRalphabeta/CD19-depleted stem cell transplant. V is TRBV24-1 and J is TRBJ2-1; possible D gene TRBD1, 5 bases. The CDR3 protein is CATSDLDRTYNEQFF. CDR3 nucleotides: TGTGCCACCAGTGATTTGGACAGAACCTACAATGAGCAGTTCTTC.